This is a list of T cell receptor beta chains from one sample in a study of blood T cell repertoires in COVID-19. Repertoires were generated with immunoSEQ multiplex PCR, while TCRdb's copy carries only in-frame clones and drops some. The sample shows around 140,000 clones, about 87% of them seen only once. The sequenced material came from peripheral blood. The source of these receptors is a human donor with COVID-19, enrolled during active disease. The donor label of this sample is uncertain. Both conserved end residues are part of each CDR3. A D gene is named only where the DNA matches it firmly. Rows give clone size only sometimes, using once, few, many, or a class for an expanded clone.

.,.,TRBV5-1,TRBJ2-7,CASSFGGPVSYEQYF,TGCGCCAGCAGCTTCGGAGGGCCCGTATCCTACGAGCAGTACTTC
TRBD1,.,TRBV14,TRBJ2-7,CASSGGTGIAYEQYF,TGTGCCAGCTCAGGGGGGACAGGGATCGCCTACGAGCAGTACTTC
.,.,TRBV5-1,TRBJ1-2,CASRGTGLRNTF,TGCGCCAGCAGAGGAACAGGTTTAAGGAACACCTTC
.,.,TRBV27,TRBJ2-1,CASRYGGGDYNEQFF,TGTGCCAGCAGGTATGGGGGAGGCGACTACAATGAGCAGTTCTTC
.,.,TRBV10-2,TRBJ2-2,CASSLGGDTGELFF,TGCGCCAGCAGCCTGGGGGGAGACACCGGGGAGCTGTTTTTT
TRBD1,.,TRBV27,TRBJ2-5,CASSSFATGGKTQYF,TGTGCCAGCAGTTCTTTCGCCACAGGGGGGAAGACCCAGTACTTC
.,.,TRBV18,TRBJ1-1,CASSPRNPGNTEAFF,TGTGCCAGCTCACCTAGGAACCCGGGGAACACTGAAGCTTTCTTT
TRBD2,.,TRBV20-1,TRBJ2-5,CSAGEGETQYF,TGCAGTGCTGGGGAGGGAGAGACCCAGTACTTC
.,.,TRBV7-9,TRBJ2-5,CASSLDPVQETQYF,TGTGCCAGCAGCTTAGATCCAGTACAAGAGACCCAGTACTTC
.,once,TRBV3-1/TRBV3-2,TRBJ1-2,CASSQHRDDYGYTF,TGTGCCAGCAGCCAGCACAGGGATGACTATGGCTACACCTTC
.,.,TRBV27,TRBJ1-5,CASWGGSHQPQHF,TGTGCGAGCTGGGGGGGGAGTCATCAGCCCCAGCATTTT
.,.,TRBV19,TRBJ1-1,CASTLRLEDSTEAFF,TGTGCCAGTACCCTCCGGTTGGAGGATAGCACTGAAGCTTTCTTT
.,.,TRBV20-1,TRBJ1-2,CSASEDSYGYTF,TGCAGTGCTAGTGAGGACAGCTATGGCTACACCTTC
TRBD2,.,TRBV6-5,TRBJ2-7,CASSKGTSGTYEQYF,TGTGCCAGCAGCAAAGGGACTAGCGGGACCTACGAGCAGTACTTC
.,.,TRBV5-1,TRBJ1-4,CASSIRGATNEKLFF,TGCGCCAGCAGCATCAGGGGTGCAACTAATGAAAAACTGTTTTTT
.,.,TRBV11-2,TRBJ2-7,CASSGGAGSYEQYF,TGTGCCAGCAGTGGGGGGGCAGGCTCCTACGAGCAGTACTTC
TRBD1,few,TRBV5-1,TRBJ1-6,CASSPRLLTGEGSPLHF,TGCGCCAGCAGCCCGCGCCTACTGACAGGGGAAGGTTCACCCCTCCACTTT
TRBD2,.,TRBV4-2,TRBJ2-2,CASSQEMTSGGLANTGELFF,TGTGCCAGCAGCCAAGAAATGACTAGCGGGGGCCTGGCGAACACCGGGGAGCTGTTTTTT
TRBD1,.,TRBV10-1,TRBJ1-1,CASSYDRGPTEAFF,TGCGCCAGCAGTTATGACAGGGGGCCCACTGAAGCTTTCTTT
TRBD2,.,TRBV3-1/TRBV3-2,TRBJ2-1,CASSQGGGEYNEQFF,TGTGCCAGCAGCCAAGGCGGGGGGGAATACAATGAGCAGTTCTTC
.,.,TRBV19,TRBJ2-1,CASSIVPAGFNEQFF,TGTGCCAGTAGTATTGTTCCCGCTGGCTTCAATGAGCAGTTCTTC
.,.,TRBV28,TRBJ1-2,CASSLVWDTGYTF,TGTGCCAGCAGTTTAGTCTGGGACACAGGCTACACCTTC
TRBD1,.,TRBV29-1,TRBJ1-2,CSVSSGGGYGYTF,TGCAGCGTTTCCTCAGGGGGCGGCTATGGCTACACCTTC
.,.,TRBV10-2,TRBJ1-1,CASSEQAGTEAFF,TGCGCCAGCAGTGAGCAGGCGGGGACTGAAGCTTTCTTT
.,.,TRBV29-1,TRBJ2-1,CSVDLGLGGEQFF,TGCAGCGTTGATTTGGGGCTAGGGGGTGAGCAGTTCTTC
.,.,TRBV12-3/TRBV12-4,TRBJ1-5,CASSLEDRPQHF,TGTGCCAGCAGTTTGGAGGACCGGCCCCAGCATTTT
.,.,TRBV14,TRBJ1-1,CASSLTEVTEAFF,TGTGCCAGCAGCCTAACAGAAGTAACAGAAGCTTTCTTT
TRBD1,.,TRBV30,TRBJ1-5,CACEGTGYPNQPQHF,TGTGCCTGCGAGGGGACAGGGTATCCTAATCAGCCCCAGCATTTT
TRBD2,once,TRBV11-2,TRBJ2-7,CASSPLGGGYYEQYF,TGTGCCAGCAGCCCCCTCGGGGGGGGCTACTACGAGCAGTACTTC
.,.,TRBV5-1,TRBJ2-3,CASSLERDTQYF,TGCGCCAGCAGCTTGGAGCGAGATACGCAGTATTTT
TRBD1,.,TRBV7-2,TRBJ1-1,CATSRDSLNTEAFF,TGTGCCACCTCCCGGGACAGCCTGAACACTGAAGCTTTCTTT
.,.,TRBV6-5,TRBJ2-3,CASSRTATDTQYF,TGTGCCAGCAGTCGGACAGCCACAGATACGCAGTATTTT
.,.,TRBV7-2,TRBJ2-1,CASSLASPNEQFF,TGTGCCAGCAGCTTAGCCAGTCCCAATGAGCAGTTCTTC
.,.,TRBV6-1,TRBJ2-5,CASSESPEETQYF,TGTGCCAGCAGTGAAAGCCCCGAAGAGACCCAGTACTTC
TRBD2,.,TRBV5-1,TRBJ2-5,CASGNSGGGQETQYF,TGCGCCAGCGGCAATAGCGGGGGTGGTCAAGAGACCCAGTACTTC
TRBD2,.,TRBV15,TRBJ2-2,CATSTRTRVSSGELFF,TGTGCCACCAGCACGAGGACTAGGGTTAGTTCCGGGGAGCTGTTTTTT
.,.,TRBV3-1/TRBV3-2,TRBJ1-1,CASSQEGAGEAFF,TGTGCCAGCAGCCAAGAAGGGGCAGGGGAAGCTTTCTTT